This T cell receptor beta chain is drawn from a study of blood T cell repertoires in COVID-19. Study background: PBMCs, B-cell-depleted T cells, or T cells provided the cDNA or gDNA that made up the material.

Using immunoSEQ multiplex PCR, the repertoire was profiled, and TCRdb retains in-frame clones only, with some absent. The sample gives 100,000 to 150,000 clones, approximately 90% of which show up once; roughly 18% is in the top ten. Germline V CDR1 and CDR2: SGHRS, YFSETQ. This CDR3 is 16 amino acids long. With 1 base clipped from V and 3 bases from J, the junction kept 8 bases outside the gene matches. The chain links TRBV5-1 to TRBJ1-2, with TRBD1 matching 8 bases. Sequencing was performed on peripheral blood. The sequence was collected from a man aged 50 or older with active or convalescent COVID-19. This CDR3 is CASSLTFQGADYGYTF. The CDR3 DNA reads TGCGCCAGCAGCTTGACGTTTCAGGGGGCAGACTATGGCTACACCTTC.